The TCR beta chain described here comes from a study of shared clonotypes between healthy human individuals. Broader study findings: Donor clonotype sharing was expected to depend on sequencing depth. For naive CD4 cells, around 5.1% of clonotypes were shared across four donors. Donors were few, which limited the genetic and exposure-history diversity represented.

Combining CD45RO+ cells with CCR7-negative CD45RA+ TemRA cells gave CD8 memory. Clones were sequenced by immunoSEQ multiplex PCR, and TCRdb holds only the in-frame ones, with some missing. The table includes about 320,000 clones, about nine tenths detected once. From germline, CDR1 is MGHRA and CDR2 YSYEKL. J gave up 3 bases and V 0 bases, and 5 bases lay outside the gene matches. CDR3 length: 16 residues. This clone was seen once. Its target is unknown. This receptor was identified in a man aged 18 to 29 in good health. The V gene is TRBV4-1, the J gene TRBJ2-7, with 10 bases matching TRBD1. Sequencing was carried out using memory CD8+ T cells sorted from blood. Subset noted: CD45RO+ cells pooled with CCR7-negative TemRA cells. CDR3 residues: CASSQDRTGGSYEQYF. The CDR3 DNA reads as TGCGCCAGCAGCCAAGATAGGACAGGGGGAAGCTACGAGCAGTACTTC.